This T cell receptor (beta chain) was sequenced in a study of T cells in localized non-small cell lung cancer. The CDR3 covers 18 residues. Germline V gene sequence: CDR1 SGHDN, CDR2 FVKESK. Trimming cost V 1 base and J 6 bases; bases outside gene matches: 9. Clones were read by immunoSEQ multiplex PCR, and TCRdb kept only the in-frame ones, dropping some. The repertoire includes around 35,000 clones, 93% of them detected once, and roughly 7.9% sits in the top ten. This sample comprised peripheral blood, obtained before any cancer treatment. The source of this sequence is a female donor of 60 years or more with stage I lung adenocarcinoma. The genes are TRBV14 and TRBJ2-2; 12 bases map to TRBD2. As DNA, the CDR3 is TGTGCCAGCAGCCAAGTCGGAACTAGCGGGAGGTTCGCCGGGGAGCTGTTTTTT. Protein sequence: CASSQVGTSGRFAGELFF. Using reference TRBV14 and TRBJ2-2 for the parts outside the CDR3, the full variable domain is EAGVTQFPSHSVIEKGQTVTLRCDPISGHDNLYWYRRVMGKEIKFLLHFVKESKQDESGMPNNRFLAERTGGTYSTLKVQPAELEDSGVYFCASSQVGTSGRFAGELFFGEGSRLTVL.